The text below deals with one TCR beta chain. The record originates from a study of T cell responses to AZD1222 COVID-19 vaccine. This CDR3 is 16 amino acids long. Trimming removed 2 bases from V and 9 bases from J; junction bases left unmatched: 8. Germline CDR1 reads SGHAT; CDR2 reads FQDESV (reference sequence). Measured with immunoSEQ multiplex PCR; TCRdb has only the in-frame clones, and not every one. The table records about 120,000 clones, 90% to 95% of them present only once. The source material was peripheral blood, sampled on day 0 of AZD1222 vaccination. This TCR was recovered from an adult in good health. This rearrangement joins TRBV11-1 to TRBJ2-1; 12 nucleotides match TRBD2. The CDR3 sequence is CASSLRLAGVLGEQFF. The DNA of the CDR3 is TGTGCCAGCAGCTTAAGACTAGCGGGAGTTCTTGGTGAGCAGTTCTTC.